What follows are 7 T cell receptor beta chains derived from one specimen sequenced in a study of blood T cell repertoires in COVID-19. Using immunoSEQ multiplex PCR, the repertoire was profiled, and TCRdb retains in-frame clones only, with some absent. The data hold under 200,000 clones, with about 88% observed a single time. Source material: peripheral blood. The receptors come from a man over 45 who had recovered from COVID-19.

This sequence joins TRBV5-1 and TRBJ2-7, with 9 bases matching TRBD1. The germline CDR1 and CDR2 sequences are SGHRS and YFSETQ. Trimming at V came to 4 bases and at J to 6 bases, leaving 5 bases not matched to a gene. The CDR3 spans 13 residues. DNA of the CDR3: TGCGCCAGCAGCCCGGACAGGGGCGTCGAGCAGTACTTC. This codes for CASSPDRGVEQYF.

The V and J genes are TRBV5-1 and TRBJ2-7; 8 positions agree with TRBD2. Germline values: CDR1 SGHRS, CDR2 YFSETQ. CDR3 length: 16 amino acids. Germline trimming cut 0 bases from V and 5 bases from J; bases unmatched to any gene: 10. CDR3 nucleotide sequence: TGCGCCAGCAGCTTGGTCGCGAGCGGGAGTTCCCACGAGCAGTACTTC. It specifies CASSLVASGSSHEQYF.

The gene calls are TRBV7-9 and TRBJ2-1; 10 bases align to TRBD2. Germline CDR1 and CDR2: SEHNR and FQNEAQ (reference sequence). After removal of 4 bases from V and 7 bases from J, the junction contained 13 bases not matched to a gene. The CDR3 has 17 residues. CDR3 loop: CASSSGSGRLGNNEQFF. DNA of the CDR3: TGTGCCAGCAGCTCCGGTAGCGGGAGGCTGGGAAATAATGAGCAGTTCTTC.

CDR3 protein: CASSLSGTPYEQYF. The CDR3 DNA reads as TGTGCCAGCAGTTTATCCGGGACACCCTACGAGCAGTACTTC. The V and J genes are TRBV28 and TRBJ2-7, with a possible D match to TRBD1 (6 bases). Germline V gene data show CDR1 as MDHEN and CDR2 as SYDVKM. This CDR3 has 14 amino acids. The ends were cut back, 1 base at V and 2 bases at J, with 9 bases in the middle.

The V gene is TRBV5-4, the J gene TRBJ2-7, with 16 bases that match TRBD2. The V gene's germline CDR1 is SGHNT and CDR2 YYREEE (reference sequence). J lost 7 bases, V lost 4 bases, and 8 bases had no gene match. The CDR3 sequence is 16 residues long. This CDR3 is CASSLGLAGGQIEQYF. In DNA form, the CDR3 reads TGTGCCAGCAGCCTGGGACTAGCGGGGGGGCAGATAGAGCAGTACTTC.

This clone occurred once. This rearrangement joins TRBV30 to TRBJ1-6; 7 bases line up with TRBD1. CDR3 size: 13 residues. The V gene's germline CDR1 is GTSNPN and CDR2 SVGIG (reference sequence). V shed 4 bases, J shed 10 bases, and the junction held 7 bases outside the gene matches. CDR3 sequence: CAWTRQGKSPLHF. CDR3 bases: TGTGCCTGGACTAGACAGGGTAAATCACCCCTCCACTTT.

The rearrangement uses TRBV25-1 and TRBJ2-7; 10 positions match TRBD2. This CDR3 spans 15 amino acids. Trimming took 1 base from V and 6 from J; bases not matched to a gene: 6. CDR1 is MGHDK and CDR2 is SYGVNS in the germline V gene. The CDR3, as DNA: TGTGCCAGCAGTGAATCGGAGCGGGGGGGACCCGAGCAGTACTTC. Protein: CASSESERGGPEQYF.